The sequence of this T cell receptor (beta chain) was determined in a study of technical replicates of blood from four donors (dated by TCRdb to about 2017). Libraries came from the immunoSEQ multiplex PCR assay. TCRdb limited this immuneACCESS table to in-frame rearrangements with V and J called. A share of clones is missing; checked studies link under half to unresolved V genes, and the rest is unexplained. The sample yields more than 55,000 clones; approximately 91% were counted once. Around 4.5% of the sample is taken by the ten largest. The CDR3 runs 16 amino acids, cysteine and phenylalanine included. CDR3 DNA only is kept here, 48 bases in frame from base 1. After removal of 6 bases from V and 0 bases from J, the junction retains 7 bases not matched to a gene. The germline V gene sets CDR1 to ENHRY and CDR2 to SYGVKD. Comments on this clone: It has no known antigen specificity. Per-nucleotide qualities are absent, and no much larger clonotype sits a single base away.

The chain is made from TRBV10-3 and TRBJ2-3; 9 bases in the middle match TRBD1. The sequence derives from a human donor in good health. Some clones in this sample may be carry-over from other donors' samples. The material sequenced was PBMCs. The sequenced DNA: TGTGCCATCAGCGGGACAGGGAGCCTTAGCACAGATACGCAGTATTTT. Its protein reads: CAISGTGSLSTDTQYF.